Listed below are T cell receptor beta chains from one sample, sequenced in a study of OX40 agonist ivuxolimab in advanced cancers. This table comes from immunoSEQ multiplex PCR, and its TCRdb copy is limited to in-frame clones, with some not included. The sample yields about 14,000 clones, roughly 75% seen once. The sequences come from CD4+ or CD8+ T cells sorted from blood, collected in a trial of the OX40 agonist ivuxolimab. Receptors originate from an adult with an advanced solid tumor such as melanoma, head and neck, liver or kidney cancer. The CDR3 runs from the conserved cysteine through the conserved F or W. For some rows the clone size is stated as once, few or many, or as a class when expanded; others skip it.

clone size,V gene,CDR3 protein
few,TRBV19,CASSILLGGQETQYF
.,TRBV27,CASSARPSGRTYNEQFF
.,TRBV4-1,CASSQGLAGDYNEQFF
.,TRBV11-3,CASSLAALTEAFF
.,TRBV19,CASSISPVSSYEQYF
.,TRBV15,CATSREGNRAEAFF
few,TRBV10-1,CASSESWHAYNEQFF
.,TRBV6-4,CASSPIAGDEQYF
.,TRBV7-2,CASSQPGRHYEQYF
.,TRBV7-9,CASSLSTGLNTEAFF
.,TRBV6-1,CASSDLADYEQYF
.,TRBV7-6,CASSSTQGTSQETQYF
.,TRBV7-3,CASSLTRKETQYF
few,TRBV6-4,CASSDGGLAGGGEQFF
.,TRBV11-2,CASSTGTGSIQYF
.,TRBV11-2,CASSLDSSSTDTQYF
.,TRBV7-9,CASSLTQGTYNEQFF
.,TRBV6-4,CASRALAGGRNEQFF
.,TRBV12-5,CASGSPLGGAGTEAFF
few,TRBV4-1,CASRSTSGTYEQYF
.,TRBV5-4,CASSFSGRSTDTQYF
.,TRBV29-1,CSVEWKRSNGYTF
.,TRBV7-9,CASSHNGLAGPPTYEQYF
few,TRBV19,CASTLTANTGELFF
.,TRBV21-1,CASSKRCDRASLNTGELFF
.,TRBV19,CASSIGALGAPTGELFF
.,TRBV6-4,CASSEQASYEQYF
.,TRBV11-3,CASSFPSGRLNEEQYF
few,TRBV30,CAWSVYPGDEQYF
.,TRBV6-4,CASSGSGAAIDEQFF
medium-sized,TRBV21-1,CASSKGLAKSYEQYF
.,TRBV7-8,CASSGRDRAINTEAFF
.,TRBV7-8,CASSLDGGLGQPQHF
.,TRBV6-5,CASRRTSGPTDTQYF
.,TRBV15,CATSRESGGPAYEQYF
.,TRBV27,CASRAYGYEQYF
.,TRBV7-9,CASSPPTTSPGYTF
.,TRBV7-2,CASQRDRGRETQYF
.,TRBV18,CASSPRDSSGANVLTF
.,TRBV21-1,CASSKCTPGLVFEKLFF
.,TRBV10-3,CASPGQQYNEQFF
.,TRBV29-1,CSVMKTGQFSSGANVLTF
once,TRBV27,CASSYGVAYEQYF
once,TRBV30,CAWGGDNEQFF
.,TRBV7-9,CASSSQGADEKLFF
once,TRBV4-3,CASSQDRTGNTGELFF
few,TRBV5-5,CASSLINRAGEKLFF
.,TRBV6-5,CASSLSPTSYEQYF
.,TRBV7-9,CASSSTSGAYEQYF
few,TRBV7-9,CASSRESDYEQYF
.,TRBV9,CASSPSGSLTNEQFF
.,TRBV29-1,CSVGGEGSGANVLTF
few,TRBV28,CAPPLFRHEQYF
.,TRBV6-5,CASSTQDQPQHF
few,TRBV27,CASSLAGGNEQFF